One sample yielded the 2 T cell receptor beta chains listed below, sequenced in a study of shared clonotypes between healthy human individuals. Using immunoSEQ multiplex PCR, the repertoire was profiled, and TCRdb retains in-frame clones only, with some absent. Here the sample spans hundreds of thousands of clones, 85% to 95% being singletons. Naive CD8 cells lacked CD45RO and underwent positive selection for CCR7, leaving out terminally differentiated effector memory CD45RA+ cells. Sequenced input: naive CD8+ T cells sorted from blood. These receptors were obtained from a woman in her thirties in good health.

V and J are TRBV27 and TRBJ2-7, with 12 positions matching TRBD1. The germline CDR1 and CDR2 sequences are MNHEY and SMNVEV (reference sequence). The J segment lost 6 bases and the V segment lost 8 bases, leaving 5 bases of the junction unmatched. The CDR3 covers 13 residues. As DNA, the CDR3 is TGTGCCAGCCGGGGACAGGGGGCTCCCGAGCAGTACTTC. Protein: CASRGQGAPEQYF.

The rearrangement uses TRBV18 and TRBJ2-5; TRBD2 aligns across 7 bases. The V and J ends lost 6 bases and 4 bases, in that order; junction bases with no gene match: 8. The V gene's germline CDR1 is KGHSH and CDR2 LQKENI. The CDR3 is 14 amino acids. The CDR3 DNA reads as TGTGCCAGCTCCAACCAGCGGGACTTAGAGACCCAGTACTTC. Residues: CASSNQRDLETQYF.